This T cell receptor beta chain derives from a study of shared clonotypes between healthy human individuals. Study-level background: Per donor, CD8 memory used one plate, CD8 naive used two, CD4 memory used three and CD4 naive used three.

CDR1 and CDR2 from the germline V gene are SEHNR and FQNEAQ (reference sequence). V lost 2 bases and J lost 7, with 14 bases in between. The CDR3 is 14 amino acids. Produced via immunoSEQ multiplex PCR; TCRdb's table is partial and in-frame only. The data hold some 2 million clones, with 95% observed a single time. This chain links TRBV7-9 with TRBJ1-2; no clear D gene. This clonotype was obtained from a man younger than 35 in good health. The source material was naive CD4+ T cells sorted from blood. The subset was: CD45RA+ positively selected. CDR3 bases: TGTGCCAGCAGCTTATCGAAGGAGCTGGGTGGCTACACCTTC. Its protein is CASSLSKELGGYTF.